This T cell receptor beta chain is from a study of human T cells and chemical hapten exposure. The wider study: The patient population, which was mostly female, had alopecia areata, totalis or universalis.

CDR1 and CDR2 from the germline V gene are SGHRS and YFSETQ. The CDR3 has 15 amino acids. Trimming removed 4 bases from V and 6 bases from J; junction bases left unmatched: 7. In the original workflow: Sampled TCR counts reached a median of around 100,000 per sample, with values ranging from roughly 20,000 to 700,000. TCRdb reanalysed the RACE reads using MiXCR and keeps one entry per CDR3 protein. TCRdb's processing, not the authors', yielded these V and J calls. Found here are 90,000 or so distinct CDR3 sequences, 6.5% to 10% of them singletons; the top ten hold roughly 2.6%. The time point here: pre-sensitization, week 0. Treatment: therapeutic diphenylcyclopropenone sensitization with weekly scalp DPC. Blood was drawn before each patch test was applied.

Specimen: whole blood, collected in connection with sensitization to the hapten diphenylcyclopropenone (DPC). The rearrangement joins TRBV5-1 to TRBJ1-1, with 12 bases that match TRBD1. The clonotype comes from a middle-aged man with alopecia areata. Some clones in this sample may be carry-over from other donors' samples. CDR3 in DNA: TGCGCCAGCAGCGGAGGGACAGGGGGCAACGCTGAAGCTTTCTTT. Translated: CASSGGTGGNAEAFF.